A selection of T cell receptor beta chains follows, all from one sample in a study of CD8 T cells in ankylosing spondylitis. TCRdb processed the 5' RACE reads anew with MiXCR; each CDR3 protein has one entry. The table has 380,000 or so distinct CDR3 sequences, more than 20% seen once; the top ten hold under 15%. The sequenced sample was blood, either unsorted or a sorted T cell fraction (not recorded which). The receptors here all came from a male donor with ankylosing spondylitis or in good health (not recorded which). Each CDR3 is given with its conserved first and last residue. The order of the fields is J gene, clone size, V gene, D gene, CDR3 protein, CDR3 DNA. A D gene is named only where the DNA matches it firmly. Expanded clones are given a class, and other clones once, few, many or no size at all.

TRBJ2-3	NA	TRBV24-1	TRBD2	CATSDLPLGAGVDTQYF	TGTGCCACCAGTGATCTGCCTCTTGGGGCGGGGGTGGATACGCAGTATTTT
TRBJ2-1	many	TRBV12-3/TRBV12-4	NA	CASSLPVSSYNEQFF	TGTGCCAGCAGTTTACCCGTGAGCTCCTACAATGAGCAGTTCTTC
TRBJ2-7	NA	TRBV6-5	TRBD1	CASSYTGGYEQYF	TGTGCCAGCAGTTACACAGGGGGCTACGAGCAGTACTTC
TRBJ2-1	few	TRBV2	TRBD1	CASLGTDRGSYNEQFF	TGTGCCAGCCTGGGGACAGACAGGGGATCCTACAATGAGCAGTTCTTC
TRBJ1-2	NA	TRBV5-1	TRBD1	CASSFTGTGSFGYTF	TGCGCCAGCAGCTTTACCGGGACAGGGTCGTTTGGCTACACCTTC
TRBJ2-7	once	TRBV15	TRBD2	CATSRAGLAGLGWDEQYF	TGTGCCACCAGCAGAGCCGGACTGGCAGGACTAGGCTGGGACGAGCAGTACTTC
TRBJ2-5	few	TRBV15	NA	CATSSVTRGPRQETQYF	TGTGCCACCAGCAGCGTTACCCGGGGGCCCCGCCAAGAGACCCAGTACTTC
TRBJ2-7	NA	TRBV7-8	NA	CAISPGPPYEQYF	TGTGCCATCAGCCCTGGGCCGCCCTACGAGCAGTACTTC
TRBJ1-3	NA	TRBV7-2	NA	CASSWGGQRFSGNTIYF	TGTGCCAGCAGCTGGGGTGGGCAACGATTCTCTGGAAACACCATATATTTT
TRBJ2-1	few	TRBV29-1	TRBD2	CSVEDLGSGGADEQFF	TGCAGCGTTGAAGATCTTGGGAGCGGGGGGGCCGATGAGCAGTTCTTC
TRBJ2-7	NA	TRBV7-9	TRBD1	CASSRRDREYEQYF	TGTGCCAGCAGTCGCCGGGACAGGGAGTACGAGCAGTACTTC
TRBJ2-3	NA	TRBV29-1	NA	CSVVLAQLTDTQYF	TGCAGCGTTGTATTGGCTCAACTCACAGATACGCAGTATTTT